The clone carrying this T cell receptor (beta chain) was seen ten or more times. Its target is not known. The authors prepared the TCRbeta library with unique molecular identifiers. From the PCR reads, TCRdb called clonotypes with MiXCR, one entry per CDR3 protein. This table has 800,000 to 1,000,000 distinct CDR3 sequences, 25% to 35% appearing once. This specimen belongs to a study of T-cell reconstitution after alpha-beta-depleted transplantation in children. Study results and limitations: Once a year had passed after transplant, T-cell counts and diversity came mostly from newly produced T cells. Certain patients had high TCRbeta diversity at day 60, and it came from recipient T cells and thymic progenitors that survived.

Trimming removed 0 bases at V and 6 bases at J, with 11 bases between. The germline CDR1 and CDR2 sequences are LNHNV and YYDKDF (reference sequence). The CDR3 totals 15 residues. This TCR came from a boy under three years old who had a stem cell transplant for SCID, so the T cells may come from the graft donor. This chain joins TRBV15 and TRBJ2-2, with D maybe TRBD1 (6 bases). Sequenced material: PBMCs, mostly from graft donor cells, taken 360 days after TCRalphabeta/CD19-depleted stem cell transplant. DNA for the CDR3: TGTGCCACCAGCAGAGATCGAAACAGGGCCGGGGAGCTGTTTTTT. It translates to CATSRDRNRAGELFF.